The 10 T cell receptor beta chains below all came from one sample that was sequenced in a study of metastatic and nonmetastatic thyroid tumors. Each patient went into thyroid surgery without having received any treatment. MiXCR was used by TCRdb to re-call the PCR reads. This table holds some 20,000 clones, roughly 17% found once. The sample comprised blood. The receptors stem from a male donor with papillary thyroid cancer or a benign thyroid nodule (not recorded which). Some clones in this sample may be carry-over from other donors' samples.

This clone was observed at least ten times. The gene calls are TRBV2 and TRBJ1-1; D gene uncertain. Trimming took 2 bases from V and 1 from J, leaving 5 bases between them. This CDR3 has 13 residues. The germline gives CDR1 SNHLY, CDR2 FYNNEI. The CDR3 loop is CASSELENTEAFF. The CDR3 DNA reads TGTGCCAGCAGTGAACTGGAGAACACTGAAGCTTTCTTT.

This clone was counted many times. J is TRBJ1-6 and V is TRBV27; a weak D match, TRBD1 (5 bases). Germline V gene sequence: CDR1 MNHEY, CDR2 SMNVEV (reference sequence). The CDR3 sequence is 14 residues long. V was trimmed by 7 bases and J by 9 bases, leaving 16 bases between them. The CDR3 bases are TGTGCCAGCAAATCGGGACTAATGGGTTCACCCCTCCACTTT. It specifies CASKSGLMGSPLHF.

This chain links TRBV5-4 with TRBJ1-6; D ambiguous. CDR1 and CDR2 from the germline V gene are SGHNT and YYREEE (reference sequence). Trimming removed 4 bases from V and 9 bases from J, with 23 bases in between. CDR3 size: 17 residues. CDR3 region: CASSLGSEAYMGSPLHF. For the CDR3, the DNA is TGTGCCAGCAGCCTGGGCAGCGAGGCCTATATGGGTTCACCCCTCCACTTT.

This clone was seen repeatedly, ten times or more. The chain couples TRBV12-3 or TRBV12-4 to TRBJ1-6; TRBD1 might be the D (5 bases). The CDR3 loop spans 18 amino acids. V was pared by 8 bases and J by 0 bases, with 20 bases between. CDR3 protein: CASAAGGGTISYNSPLHF. CDR3 coding DNA: TGTGCCAGCGCGGCGGGGGGGGGAACAATCTCCTATAATTCACCCCTCCACTTT.

This clone was seen repeatedly, ten times or more. CDR3 region: CASSPVRSTDTQYF. The CDR3 nucleotides are TGTGCCAGCAGTCCCGTACGGAGCACAGATACGCAGTATTTT. This chain links TRBV6-1 with TRBJ2-3; the D is unclear. This CDR3 is built from 14 residues. The germline gives CDR1 MNHNS, CDR2 SASEGT. The V end was cut by 5 bases, the J end by 0 bases, with 9 bases between.

This clone occurred once. The J gene is TRBJ1-2, the V gene TRBV7-9; unclear D gene. The germline gives CDR1 SEHNR, CDR2 FQNEAQ (reference sequence). The CDR3 length is 13 residues. Trimming left V 8 bases short and J 7 bases short, with 17 bases between. The CDR3 DNA reads TGTGCCAGCTGCCGCCGGGAGCTGGGTGGCTACACCTTC. Its translation is CASCRRELGGYTF. Drawing the rest from reference TRBV7-9 and TRBJ1-2, the complete variable domain is DTGVSQNPRHKITKRGQNVTFRCDPISEHNRLYWYRQTLGQGPEFLTYFQNEAQLEKSRLLSDRFSAERPKGSFSTLEIQRTEQGDSAMYLCASCRRELGGYTFGSGTRLTVV.

The sample holds many counts of this clone. The gene calls are TRBV12-3 or TRBV12-4 and TRBJ1-5; maybe TRBD1 (5 bases). The CDR3 covers 12 residues. Trimming removed 7 bases at V and 4 bases at J, with 8 bases between. The CDR3 sequence: CASMAGNQPQHF. CDR3 DNA sequence: TGTGCCAGCATGGCAGGGAATCAGCCCCAGCATTTT.

This clone was observed many times. This may arise from a read error, as a much more abundant clone is one base away. The V and J genes are TRBV2 and TRBJ2-1, with D tentatively TRBD2 (5 bases). CDR1 and CDR2 from the germline V gene are SNHLY and FYNNEI. The CDR3 has 13 residues. The CDR3 DNA follows: TGTGCCAGCAGATCGGGAAGGGTGAATGAGCAGTCCTTC. It translates to CASRSGRVNEQSF.

Relative to its sample, this clone is medium-sized. The gene calls are TRBV4-1 and TRBJ2-7, with 9 bases lining up with TRBD1. CDR3 length equals 15 residues. The V gene end was trimmed by 3 bases and the J gene end by 7 bases; junction bases not matched to a gene: 10. Germline loops: CDR1 MGHRA, CDR2 YSYEKL. CDR3 amino acids: CASSQRTGVGWEQYF. In DNA, the CDR3 is TGCGCCAGCAGCCAGAGGACAGGGGTCGGCTGGGAGCAGTACTTC.

This clone showed up many times. The rearrangement joins TRBV5-4 to TRBJ2-1; 15 bases fit TRBD2. CDR1 SGHNT and CDR2 YYREEE come from the germline V gene (reference sequence). V lost 4 bases, J lost 9 bases, and 8 bases stayed unmatched. The CDR3 is 16 amino acids. The CDR3 here is CASSGLAGGLMGEQFF. The CDR3 bases are TGTGCCAGCAGCGGACTAGCGGGAGGGTTGATGGGTGAGCAGTTCTTC.